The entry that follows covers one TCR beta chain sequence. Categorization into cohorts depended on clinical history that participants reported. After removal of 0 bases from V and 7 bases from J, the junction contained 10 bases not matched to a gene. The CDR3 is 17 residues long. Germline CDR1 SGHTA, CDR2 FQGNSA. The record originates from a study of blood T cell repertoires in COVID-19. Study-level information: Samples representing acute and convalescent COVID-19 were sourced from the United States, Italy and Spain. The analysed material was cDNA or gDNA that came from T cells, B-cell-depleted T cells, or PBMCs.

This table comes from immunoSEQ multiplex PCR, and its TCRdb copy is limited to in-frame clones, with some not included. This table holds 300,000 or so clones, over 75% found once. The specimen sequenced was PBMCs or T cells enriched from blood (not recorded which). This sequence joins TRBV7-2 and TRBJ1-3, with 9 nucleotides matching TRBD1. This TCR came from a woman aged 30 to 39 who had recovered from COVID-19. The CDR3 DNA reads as TGTGCCAGCAGCTTAGCCCTCCCGGGACAGGGTTTTAACACCATATATTTT. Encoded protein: CASSLALPGQGFNTIYF.